This is a list of T cell receptor beta chains from one sample in a study of lymphopenia after photon versus proton radiotherapy. The method was immunoSEQ multiplex PCR; TCRdb's version includes in-frame clones alone and lacks a portion of them. The profile shows about 50,000 clones, 92% of them singletons. The sequencing here drew on peripheral blood, taken from a patient treated with photon-based radiotherapy. The receptors shown here come from a woman aged 40 to 49 with cholangiocarcinoma. The CDR3 runs from the conserved cysteine through the conserved F or W. The order of the fields is V gene, CDR3 protein.

v_gene: TRBV5-4
CDR3aa: CASSLDMNTEAFF

v_gene: TRBV11-2
CDR3aa: CASSLGGEAFF

v_gene: TRBV30
CDR3aa: CAWSRQGGGYEAFF

v_gene: TRBV27
CDR3aa: CASSFRSLGLAGAKETQYF

v_gene: TRBV7-9
CDR3aa: CASSLEGQAEAFF

v_gene: TRBV7-3
CDR3aa: CASSPGTDHEQYF

v_gene: TRBV27
CDR3aa: CASSSPNRGLNNEQFF

v_gene: TRBV27
CDR3aa: CASSSTGIGEKTFF

v_gene: TRBV6-1
CDR3aa: CASQARALLNQPQHF

v_gene: TRBV4-3
CDR3aa: CASSQGVRAYYNEQFF

v_gene: TRBV5-6
CDR3aa: CASSFSGRRTDTQYF

v_gene: TRBV28
CDR3aa: CASSSSGNYGYTF

v_gene: TRBV6-1
CDR3aa: CASMAKRGTEAFF

v_gene: TRBV7-9
CDR3aa: CASWGGLSSYNEQFF

v_gene: TRBV6-5
CDR3aa: CASVRGTEAFF

v_gene: TRBV11-2
CDR3aa: CASSSQTGLNYGYTF

v_gene: TRBV4-2
CDR3aa: CASSQDGQGGNTEAFF

v_gene: TRBV10-3
CDR3aa: CAISESQGRGYTF

v_gene: TRBV11-2
CDR3aa: CASSFAGSGRRETQYF

v_gene: TRBV18
CDR3aa: CASSPAGNTDTQYF

v_gene: TRBV19
CDR3aa: CASSIARERGYEQFF

v_gene: TRBV6-5
CDR3aa: CASMGGQEGEKLFF

v_gene: TRBV4-3
CDR3aa: CASSQETVPSGSGANVLTF

v_gene: TRBV6-6
CDR3aa: CASSYRTDRTGEKLFF

v_gene: TRBV4-1
CDR3aa: CASSQGLDMNTEAFF

v_gene: TRBV7-2
CDR3aa: CASSGQTGLETQYF

v_gene: TRBV10-3
CDR3aa: CAISPGGGRFGYTF

v_gene: TRBV5-1
CDR3aa: CASSLEGDTSNQPQHF

v_gene: TRBV4-1
CDR3aa: CASSQRRTGGYEQYF

v_gene: TRBV6-1
CDR3aa: CASSENQWDRGNTGELFF

v_gene: TRBV5-1
CDR3aa: CASSEAGNQPQHF

v_gene: TRBV7-9
CDR3aa: CASSFPGQGRVGYTF

v_gene: TRBV19
CDR3aa: CASSILAGEAFF

v_gene: TRBV9
CDR3aa: CASSVLSVNTEAFF

v_gene: TRBV4-3
CDR3aa: CASSQGTSGVYNEQFF

v_gene: TRBV7-3
CDR3aa: CASSSTGTSGIQETQYF

v_gene: TRBV30
CDR3aa: CAWSIDSSNQPQHF

v_gene: TRBV29-1
CDR3aa: CSVDAATEAFF

v_gene: TRBV30
CDR3aa: CAWSLGGSNTEAFF

v_gene: TRBV9
CDR3aa: CASSVEGGYSQPQHF

v_gene: TRBV5-1
CDR3aa: CASSGQGPNTGELFF

v_gene: TRBV11-2
CDR3aa: CASSLREAGLAGTGELFF

v_gene: TRBV4-3
CDR3aa: CASSQETSGRSNEQFF

v_gene: TRBV5-1
CDR3aa: CASSLDRDYGYTF

v_gene: TRBV5-1
CDR3aa: CASSLGAYEQYF

v_gene: TRBV27
CDR3aa: CASSPFSPGDTQYF

v_gene: TRBV28
CDR3aa: CASSFTGTEAFF

v_gene: TRBV11-2
CDR3aa: CASSLVEASNEKLFF

v_gene: TRBV30
CDR3aa: CAWSGDLLIKEAFF

v_gene: TRBV7-2
CDR3aa: CASSLVAVSGTDTQYF

v_gene: TRBV5-1
CDR3aa: CASQRRETQYF

v_gene: TRBV4-1
CDR3aa: CASSHSVTGRPSPLHF

v_gene: TRBV28
CDR3aa: CASSFTGALTEAFF

v_gene: TRBV6-5
CDR3aa: CASSYGQGSSYEQYF